The text below deals with one T cell receptor (beta chain). In the source study's methods: Reference gene primer amplification gave nucleated cell count estimates. The method was immunoSEQ multiplex PCR; TCRdb's version includes in-frame clones alone and lacks a portion of them. The V and J calls and clone size were taken over from that table, and D and trimming were inferred from the DNA. This sample yields about 50,000 clones, of which approximately 85% are seen a single time; almost 6.5% belongs to the top ten. The sample is drawn from a study of blood T cell repertoires in COVID-19. At the level of the study: Sites in the United States, Italy and Spain provided acute and convalescent COVID-19 samples.

The CDR3 loop spans 16 amino acids. Unmatched junction bases numbered 10, after V lost 3 bases and J lost 4 bases. The germline gives CDR1 SEHNR, CDR2 FQNEAQ (reference sequence). The sample was peripheral blood. The TCR comes from a man in his 60s with acute or convalescent COVID-19. The chain is built from TRBV7-9 and TRBJ1-1; TRBD1 aligns across 8 bases. The CDR3 reads CASSLTGVGVGTEAFF. In nucleotides, the CDR3 is TGTGCCAGCAGCTTGACAGGGGTCGGGGTGGGCACTGAAGCTTTCTTT.